This T cell receptor beta chain stems from a study of stem cell transplantation in POMP-related autoinflammatory disease. Background on the study: Hypothesis: faulty thymoproteasomes impair CD8+ T-cell selection, skewing TRB repertoires.

For this clone: Its target is not known.

Clones were sequenced by immunoSEQ multiplex PCR, and TCRdb holds only the in-frame ones, with some missing. Of more than 25,000 clones in the sample, 80% to 90% were seen once. PRAID combined immunodeficiency and autoinflammation. The V gene's germline CDR1 is SQVTM and CDR2 ANQGSEA. The CDR3 totals 11 residues. Trimming removed 8 bases at V and 4 bases at J, with 11 bases between. Whole-study findings and limits: In patients with PRAID, every analyzed T-cell subset tended to show lower diversity and higher clonality. Unique TRB V-J gene pairings were limited in number in patients with PRAID.

The genes are TRBV29-1 and TRBJ1-1, with D unclear. Sequenced here: CD4+ T cells from PBMCs, sampled before stem cell transplantation. The receptor comes from a human donor with POMP-related autoinflammation and immune dysregulation (PRAID). The CDR3 sequence: CSPGGPTEAFF. For the CDR3, the DNA is TGCAGCCCGGGTGGCCCCACTGAAGCTTTCTTT.